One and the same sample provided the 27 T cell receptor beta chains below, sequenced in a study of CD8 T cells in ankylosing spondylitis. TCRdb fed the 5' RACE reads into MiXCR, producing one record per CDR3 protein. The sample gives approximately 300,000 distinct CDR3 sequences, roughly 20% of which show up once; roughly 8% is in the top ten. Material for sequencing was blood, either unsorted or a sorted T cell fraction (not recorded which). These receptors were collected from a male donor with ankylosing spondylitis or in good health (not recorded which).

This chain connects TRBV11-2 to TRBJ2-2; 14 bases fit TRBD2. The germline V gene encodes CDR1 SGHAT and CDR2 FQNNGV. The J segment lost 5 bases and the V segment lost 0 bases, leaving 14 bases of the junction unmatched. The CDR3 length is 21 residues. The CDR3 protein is CASSLDWSPGLAGERTGELFF. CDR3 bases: TGTGCCAGCAGCTTAGATTGGTCCCCGGGACTAGCGGGAGAGAGAACCGGGGAGCTGTTTTTT.

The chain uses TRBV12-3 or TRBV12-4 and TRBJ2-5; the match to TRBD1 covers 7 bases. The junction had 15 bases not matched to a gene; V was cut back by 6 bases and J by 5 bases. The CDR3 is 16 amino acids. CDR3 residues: CASSPPFPGGVETQYF. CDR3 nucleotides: TGTGCCAGCAGCCCTCCCTTTCCAGGGGGAGTGGAGACCCAGTACTTC.

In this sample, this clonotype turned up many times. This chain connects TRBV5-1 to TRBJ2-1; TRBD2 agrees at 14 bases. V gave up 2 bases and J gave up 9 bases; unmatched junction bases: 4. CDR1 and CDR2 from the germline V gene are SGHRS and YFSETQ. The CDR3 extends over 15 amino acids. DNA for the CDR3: TGCGCCAGCAGCTTATCCGGGACTAGCGGGAGTGAGCAGTTCTTC. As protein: CASSLSGTSGSEQFF.

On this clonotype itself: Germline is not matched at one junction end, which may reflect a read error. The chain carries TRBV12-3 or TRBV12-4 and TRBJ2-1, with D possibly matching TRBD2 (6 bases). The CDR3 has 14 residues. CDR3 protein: CAGSLGLSYNEQFF. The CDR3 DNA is TGTGCCGGCAGTTTGGGACTTTCCTACAATGAGCAGTTCTTC.

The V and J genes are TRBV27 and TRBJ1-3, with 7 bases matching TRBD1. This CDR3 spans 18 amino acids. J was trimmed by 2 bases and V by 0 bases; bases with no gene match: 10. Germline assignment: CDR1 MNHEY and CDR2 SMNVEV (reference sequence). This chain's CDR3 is CASSLSSWAGGPGNTIYF. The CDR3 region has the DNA TGTGCCAGCAGTTTATCCTCATGGGCAGGGGGTCCTGGAAACACCATATATTTT.

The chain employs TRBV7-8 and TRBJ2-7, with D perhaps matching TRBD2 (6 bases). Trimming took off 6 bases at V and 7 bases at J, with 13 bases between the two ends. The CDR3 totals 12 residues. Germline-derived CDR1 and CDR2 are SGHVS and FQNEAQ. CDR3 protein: CASSELAREQYV. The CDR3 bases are TGTGCCAGCAGTGAACTAGCTCGGGAGCAGTACGTC.

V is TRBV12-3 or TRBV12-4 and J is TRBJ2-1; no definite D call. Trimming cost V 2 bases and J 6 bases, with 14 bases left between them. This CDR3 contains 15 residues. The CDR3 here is CASSLLGLDFNEQFF. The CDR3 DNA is TGTGCCAGCAGTTTATTGGGATTAGACTTCAATGAGCAGTTCTTC.

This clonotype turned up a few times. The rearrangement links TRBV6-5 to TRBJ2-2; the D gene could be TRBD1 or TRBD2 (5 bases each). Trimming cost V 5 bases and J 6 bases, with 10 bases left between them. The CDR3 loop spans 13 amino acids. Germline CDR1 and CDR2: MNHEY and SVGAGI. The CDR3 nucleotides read TGTGCCAGCAGTACTATGGGGGCCGGGGAGCTGTTTTTT. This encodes CASSTMGAGELFF.

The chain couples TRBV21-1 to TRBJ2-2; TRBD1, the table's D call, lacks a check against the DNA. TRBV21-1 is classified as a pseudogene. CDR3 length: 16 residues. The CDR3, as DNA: TGTGCCAGCCCAACGGCGATCGGGCAGGGGGACGGGGAGCTGTTTTTT. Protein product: CASPTAIGQGDGELFF.

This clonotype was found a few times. The DNA for the CDR3 is TGCAGTGCCAACTGGCGGGAGACCAATGAGCAGTTCTTC. It translates to CSANWRETNEQFF. The V gene is TRBV20-1, the J gene TRBJ2-1; 7 bases line up with TRBD2. CDR1 is DFQATT and CDR2 is SNEGSKA in the germline V gene (reference sequence). Unmatched junction bases numbered 8, after V lost 6 bases and J lost 6 bases. The CDR3 runs 13 residues.

The CDR3 DNA is TGTGCCAGCAGCGTGTCAGGGTGGGGCATGAACACTGAAGCTTTCTTT. Protein sequence: CASSVSGWGMNTEAFF. V is TRBV13 and J is TRBJ1-1, with D possibly matching TRBD1 (5 bases). CDR3 length equals 16 residues. The germline V gene encodes CDR1 PRHDT and CDR2 FYEKMQ (reference sequence). Trimming left V 5 bases short and J 0 bases short, with 16 bases between.

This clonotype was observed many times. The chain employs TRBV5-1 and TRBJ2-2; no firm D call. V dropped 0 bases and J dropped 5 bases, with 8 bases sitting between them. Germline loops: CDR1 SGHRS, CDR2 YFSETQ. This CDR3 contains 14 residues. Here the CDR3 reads CASSLALDTGELFF. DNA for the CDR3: TGCGCCAGCAGCTTGGCCTTGGATACCGGGGAGCTGTTTTTT.

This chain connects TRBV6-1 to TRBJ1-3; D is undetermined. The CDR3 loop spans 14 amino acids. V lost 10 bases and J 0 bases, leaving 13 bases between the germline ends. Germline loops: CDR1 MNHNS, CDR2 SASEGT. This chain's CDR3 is CATSQGDSGNTIYF. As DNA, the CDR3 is TGTGCCACCTCTCAAGGAGACTCTGGAAACACCATATATTTT.

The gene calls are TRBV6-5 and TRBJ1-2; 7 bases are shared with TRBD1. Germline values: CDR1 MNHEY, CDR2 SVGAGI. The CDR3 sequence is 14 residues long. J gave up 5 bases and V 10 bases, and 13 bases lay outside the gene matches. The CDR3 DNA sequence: TGTGCCACCGGTTACACGGGACAGAATTATGGCTACACCTTC. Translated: CATGYTGQNYGYTF.

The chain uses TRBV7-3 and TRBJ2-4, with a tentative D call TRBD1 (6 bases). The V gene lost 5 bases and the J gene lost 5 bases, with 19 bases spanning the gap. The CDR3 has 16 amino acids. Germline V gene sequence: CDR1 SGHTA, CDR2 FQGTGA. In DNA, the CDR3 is TGTGCCAGCAGCCCCAGAAACCGGGACACGGAAAACATTCAGTACTTC. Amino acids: CASSPRNRDTENIQYF.

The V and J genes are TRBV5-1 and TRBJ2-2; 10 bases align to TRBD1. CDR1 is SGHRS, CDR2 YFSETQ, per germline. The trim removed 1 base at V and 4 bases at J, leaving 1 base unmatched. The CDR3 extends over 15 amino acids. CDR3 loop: CASSLRQGATGELFF. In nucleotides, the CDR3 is TGCGCCAGCAGCTTGAGACAGGGGGCCACCGGGGAGCTGTTTTTT.

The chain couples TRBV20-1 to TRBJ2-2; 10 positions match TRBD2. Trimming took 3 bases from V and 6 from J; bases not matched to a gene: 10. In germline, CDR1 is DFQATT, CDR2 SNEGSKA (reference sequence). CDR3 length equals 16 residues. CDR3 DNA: TGCAGTGCTAGGGCATCAGCGGGAGGGCCCGCCGGGGAGCTGTTTTTT. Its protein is CSARASAGGPAGELFF.

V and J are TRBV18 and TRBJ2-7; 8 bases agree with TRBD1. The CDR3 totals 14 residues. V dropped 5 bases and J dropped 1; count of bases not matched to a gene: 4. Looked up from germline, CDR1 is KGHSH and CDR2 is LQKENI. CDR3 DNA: TGTGCCAGCTCAGGGACAGGAGGTTCCTACGAGCAGTACGTC. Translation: CASSGTGGSYEQYV.

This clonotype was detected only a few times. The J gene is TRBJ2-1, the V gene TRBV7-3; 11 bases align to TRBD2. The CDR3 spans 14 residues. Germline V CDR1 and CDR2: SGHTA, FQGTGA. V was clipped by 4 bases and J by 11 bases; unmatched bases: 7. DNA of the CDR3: TGTGCCAGCAGCTCGAGCACTAGCGGGAGCAAGCAGTTCTTC. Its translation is CASSSSTSGSKQFF.

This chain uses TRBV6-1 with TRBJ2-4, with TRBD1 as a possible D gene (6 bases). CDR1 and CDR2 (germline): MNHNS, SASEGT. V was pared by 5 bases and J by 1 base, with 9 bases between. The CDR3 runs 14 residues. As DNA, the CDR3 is TGTGCCAGCAGTCCGACAGGTGCCAAAAACATTCAGTACTTC. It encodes CASSPTGAKNIQYF.

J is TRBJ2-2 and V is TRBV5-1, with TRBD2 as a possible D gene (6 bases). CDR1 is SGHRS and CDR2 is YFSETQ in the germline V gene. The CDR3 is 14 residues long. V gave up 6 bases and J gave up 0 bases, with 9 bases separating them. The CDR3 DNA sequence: TGCGCCAGCACGGGACTCTCGAACACCGGGGAGCTGTTTTTT. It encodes CASTGLSNTGELFF. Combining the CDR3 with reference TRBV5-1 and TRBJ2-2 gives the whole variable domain KAGVTQTPRYLIKTRGQQVTLSCSPISGHRSVSWYQQTPGQGLQFLFEYFSETQRNKGNFPGRFSGRQFSNSRSEMNVSTLELGDSALYLCASTGLSNTGELFFGEGSRLTVL.

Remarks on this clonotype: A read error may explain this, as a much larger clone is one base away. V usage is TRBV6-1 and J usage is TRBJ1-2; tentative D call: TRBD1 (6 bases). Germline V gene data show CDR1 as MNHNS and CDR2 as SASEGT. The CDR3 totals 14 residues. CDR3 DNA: TGTACCAGCAGTGCATCCGGGACAAGTTATGGCTACACCTTC. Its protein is CTSSASGTSYGYTF.

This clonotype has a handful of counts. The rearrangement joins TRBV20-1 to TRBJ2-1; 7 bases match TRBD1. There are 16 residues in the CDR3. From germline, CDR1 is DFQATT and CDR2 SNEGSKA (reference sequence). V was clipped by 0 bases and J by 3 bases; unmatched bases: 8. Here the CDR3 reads CSARDHSGGDYNEQFF. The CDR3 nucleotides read TGCAGTGCTAGAGATCATTCAGGGGGAGACTACAATGAGCAGTTCTTC.

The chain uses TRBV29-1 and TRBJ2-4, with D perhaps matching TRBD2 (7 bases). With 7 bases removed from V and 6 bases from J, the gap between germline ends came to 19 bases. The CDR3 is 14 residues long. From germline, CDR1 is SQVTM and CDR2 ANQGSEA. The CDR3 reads CSAATPGEGNIQYF. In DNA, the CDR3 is TGCAGCGCCGCGACCCCAGGGGAGGGAAACATTCAGTACTTC.

The CDR3 loop reads CSASIGGEQYV. CDR3 in DNA: TGCAGTGCTAGCATAGGTGGCGAGCAGTACGTC. The chain employs TRBV20-1 and TRBJ2-7; D gene unclear. CDR3 length: 11 residues. The germline V gene encodes CDR1 DFQATT and CDR2 SNEGSKA (reference sequence). V was trimmed by 3 bases and J by 6 bases, leaving 9 bases between them.

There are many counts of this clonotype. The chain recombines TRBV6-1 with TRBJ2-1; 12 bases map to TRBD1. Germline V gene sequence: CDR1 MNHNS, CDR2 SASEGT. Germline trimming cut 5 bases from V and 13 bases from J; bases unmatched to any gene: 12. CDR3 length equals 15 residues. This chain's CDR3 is CASSPGTGGGQKQFF. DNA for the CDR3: TGTGCCAGCAGTCCCGGGACAGGGGGCGGTCAAAAACAGTTCTTC.

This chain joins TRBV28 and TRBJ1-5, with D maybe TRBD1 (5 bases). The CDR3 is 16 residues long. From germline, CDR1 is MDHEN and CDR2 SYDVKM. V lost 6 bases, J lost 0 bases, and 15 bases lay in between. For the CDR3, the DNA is TGTGCCAGCAGATTTGCAGGGATTTATAGCAATCAGCCCCAGCATTTT. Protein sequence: CASRFAGIYSNQPQHF.